The clone carrying this T cell receptor beta chain appeared many times. Its antigen is not known. The sample comes from a study of blood T cells in healthy people across ages. Whole-study findings and limits: The diversity estimates, figures obtained from one million T cells, were considered underestimates.

Losses at the gene ends were 2 bases for V and 4 bases for J; bases not matched to a gene: 7. Germline values: CDR1 SQVTM, CDR2 ANQGSEA. The CDR3 consists of 14 residues. A second PCR of roughly 7 to 11 cycles used a sample-barcoded 5' primer and a J-beta primer mix. Every single cDNA molecule received a tag from a template-switch adaptor with 12 random nucleotides. TCRdb recomputed calls from the 5' RACE reads with MiXCR, one row per CDR3 protein. The table has fewer than 2,000,000 distinct CDR3 sequences, around 36% seen once. This TCR was recovered from a woman aged 25 to 39 in good health. Sequences were obtained from blood. The chain joins TRBV29-1 to TRBJ2-7; 8 bases are shared with TRBD1. CDR3 amino acids: CSVESPRGPYEQYF. The CDR3 coding sequence is TGCAGCGTTGAATCCCCCAGGGGGCCATACGAGCAGTACTTC.